The rows below give T cell receptor beta chains drawn from one sample of a study of T cell responses to AZD1222 COVID-19 vaccine. Here immunoSEQ multiplex PCR was the method, and the copy in TCRdb shows in-frame clones only, minus some. The sample comprises approximately 190,000 clones, around 90% of which are singletons, and over 0.75% rests with the top ten. The sample here was peripheral blood, taken on day 0 of AZD1222 vaccination. The receptors shown here come from an adult in good health. Both conserved end residues are part of each CDR3. The D gene is left open where the match is weak. A clone size is listed for some rows: how often the clone was seen (once, few, many), or a class if it is expanded.

clone size: .
J gene: TRBJ1-3
D gene: TRBD1
V gene: TRBV12-5
CDR3 protein: CASGFDRGPPGNTIYF
CDR3 DNA: TGTGCTAGTGGTTTCGACAGGGGTCCGCCGGGAAACACCATATATTTT

clone size: .
J gene: TRBJ2-3
D gene: TRBD1
V gene: TRBV24-1
CDR3 protein: CATSDLPRGTDTQYF
CDR3 DNA: TGTGCCACCAGTGATTTGCCCAGGGGGACAGATACGCAGTATTTT

clone size: .
J gene: TRBJ2-2
D gene: .
V gene: TRBV4-1
CDR3 protein: CASSQDRSRAGELFF
CDR3 DNA: TGCGCCAGCAGCCAAGATAGGTCCAGAGCCGGGGAGCTGTTTTTT

clone size: .
J gene: TRBJ1-3
D gene: .
V gene: TRBV5-1
CDR3 protein: CASSSAADSGNTIYF
CDR3 DNA: TGCGCCAGCAGCTCCGCGGCCGACTCTGGAAACACCATATATTTT

clone size: .
J gene: TRBJ2-2
D gene: .
V gene: TRBV7-3
CDR3 protein: CASSLQGNTGELFF
CDR3 DNA: TGTGCCAGCAGCTTACAGGGAAACACCGGGGAGCTGTTTTTT

clone size: .
J gene: TRBJ2-3
D gene: .
V gene: TRBV27
CDR3 protein: CASSWGDSSTDTQYF
CDR3 DNA: TGTGCCAGCAGTTGGGGGGACTCTAGCACAGATACGCAGTATTTT

clone size: .
J gene: TRBJ1-5
D gene: .
V gene: TRBV2
CDR3 protein: CASSDRTLVGQPQHF
CDR3 DNA: TGTGCCAGCAGTGATAGGACCCTTGTCGGTCAGCCCCAGCATTTT

clone size: .
J gene: TRBJ2-2
D gene: TRBD1
V gene: TRBV19
CDR3 protein: CASSIDLLGQGNTGELFF
CDR3 DNA: TGTGCCAGTAGTATAGATCTATTGGGACAGGGGAACACCGGGGAGCTGTTTTTT

clone size: .
J gene: TRBJ1-1
D gene: .
V gene: TRBV27
CDR3 protein: CASSTTGRTEAFF
CDR3 DNA: TGTGCCAGCAGTACGACAGGTCGTACTGAAGCTTTCTTT

clone size: .
J gene: TRBJ2-3
D gene: TRBD2
V gene: TRBV5-1
CDR3 protein: CASSMGLATSTDTQYF
CDR3 DNA: TGCGCCAGCAGCATGGGACTAGCGACGAGCACAGATACGCAGTATTTT

clone size: .
J gene: TRBJ2-7
D gene: .
V gene: TRBV6-5
CDR3 protein: CASSSSHSSYEQYF
CDR3 DNA: TGTGCCAGCAGCAGCTCCCATAGCTCCTACGAGCAGTACTTC

clone size: .
J gene: TRBJ2-7
D gene: .
V gene: TRBV18
CDR3 protein: CASSPLAYSYEQYF
CDR3 DNA: TGTGCCAGCTCACCTTTAGCCTATTCCTACGAGCAGTACTTC

clone size: .
J gene: TRBJ1-1
D gene: .
V gene: TRBV29-1
CDR3 protein: CSGNLGLQEGTEAFF
CDR3 DNA: TGCAGCGGCAACCTGGGGTTACAGGAGGGCACTGAAGCTTTCTTT

clone size: once
J gene: TRBJ1-5
D gene: .
V gene: TRBV2
CDR3 protein: CASSDSNQPQHF
CDR3 DNA: TGTGCCAGCAGTGATAGCAATCAGCCCCAGCATTTT

clone size: .
J gene: TRBJ2-7
D gene: .
V gene: TRBV28
CDR3 protein: CASRFGWGANSYEQYF
CDR3 DNA: TGTGCCAGCAGATTTGGTTGGGGCGCTAACTCCTACGAGCAGTACTTC

clone size: .
J gene: TRBJ1-1
D gene: .
V gene: TRBV5-4
CDR3 protein: CASSFEGTGNTEAFF
CDR3 DNA: TGTGCCAGCAGCTTTGAAGGAACGGGCAACACTGAAGCTTTCTTT

clone size: .
J gene: TRBJ2-7
D gene: .
V gene: TRBV4-1
CDR3 protein: CASSQGPLAEQYF
CDR3 DNA: TGCGCCAGCAGCCAAGGGCCTCTAGCCGAGCAGTACTTC

clone size: .
J gene: TRBJ1-2
D gene: .
V gene: TRBV4-2
CDR3 protein: CASSSERANYGYTF
CDR3 DNA: TGTGCCAGCAGCTCCGAAAGAGCTAACTATGGCTACACCTTC

clone size: .
J gene: TRBJ2-1
D gene: TRBD2
V gene: TRBV6-5
CDR3 protein: CASSLRGLAGNEQFF
CDR3 DNA: TGTGCCAGCAGTTTAAGGGGACTAGCGGGAAATGAGCAGTTCTTC

clone size: .
J gene: TRBJ1-2
D gene: TRBD1
V gene: TRBV19
CDR3 protein: CASSPDRAYGYTF
CDR3 DNA: TGTGCCAGTAGTCCCGACAGGGCCTATGGCTACACCTTC

clone size: .
J gene: TRBJ2-7
D gene: TRBD2
V gene: TRBV29-1
CDR3 protein: CSVVTSGPKEQYF
CDR3 DNA: TGCAGCGTCGTGACTAGCGGTCCCAAAGAGCAGTACTTC

clone size: .
J gene: TRBJ1-3
D gene: .
V gene: TRBV25-1
CDR3 protein: CASSFHGGNTIYF
CDR3 DNA: TGTGCCAGCAGTTTCCACGGTGGAAACACCATATATTTT

clone size: once
J gene: TRBJ2-7
D gene: TRBD1
V gene: TRBV28
CDR3 protein: CASSLQGAGEQYF
CDR3 DNA: TGTGCCAGCAGCCTTCAGGGGGCAGGGGAGCAGTACTTC

clone size: .
J gene: TRBJ2-1
D gene: .
V gene: TRBV7-9
CDR3 protein: CASSRHVQFF
CDR3 DNA: TGTGCCAGCAGCCGACATGTGCAGTTCTTC

clone size: .
J gene: TRBJ1-1
D gene: .
V gene: TRBV19
CDR3 protein: CASSMVRNTEAFF
CDR3 DNA: TGTGCCAGTAGTATGGTGAGAAACACTGAAGCTTTCTTT

clone size: .
J gene: TRBJ2-2
D gene: TRBD2
V gene: TRBV3-1/TRBV3-2
CDR3 protein: CASSLTSGGTGELFF
CDR3 DNA: TGTGCCAGCAGCCTCACTAGCGGGGGCACCGGGGAGCTGTTTTTT

clone size: .
J gene: TRBJ2-2
D gene: .
V gene: TRBV19
CDR3 protein: CASSPRGGLIGELFF
CDR3 DNA: TGTGCCAGTAGTCCACGTGGAGGGCTAATCGGGGAGCTGTTTTTT

clone size: .
J gene: TRBJ2-1
D gene: .
V gene: TRBV3-1/TRBV3-2
CDR3 protein: CASSQYKDEQFF
CDR3 DNA: TGTGCCAGCAGCCAATACAAGGATGAGCAGTTCTTC

clone size: .
J gene: TRBJ2-7
D gene: TRBD1
V gene: TRBV18
CDR3 protein: CASVPGQGLNEQYF
CDR3 DNA: TGTGCCAGCGTACCGGGACAGGGACTCAACGAGCAGTACTTC

clone size: once
J gene: TRBJ2-3
D gene: .
V gene: TRBV29-1
CDR3 protein: CSAVGGGTQYF
CDR3 DNA: TGCAGCGCCGTAGGGGGGGGTACGCAGTATTTT

clone size: .
J gene: TRBJ2-1
D gene: TRBD2
V gene: TRBV18
CDR3 protein: CASSPSKGTRGNEQFF
CDR3 DNA: TGTGCCAGCTCACCATCAAAGGGGACTAGGGGTAATGAGCAGTTCTTC